This record concerns one TCR beta chain sequence. This sample is drawn from a study of control samples from healthy donors and cancer patients. Germline V lookup: CDR1 SGHDT, CDR2 YYEEEE. The length of the CDR3 is 14 residues. Trimming shortened V by 0 bases and J by 5 bases, and 9 bases separated the two germline ends. TCRdb's table, derived via immunoSEQ multiplex PCR, lists solely in-frame clones and lacks some. The repertoire includes about 180,000 clones, around 89% of them detected once, and 1.4% sits in the top ten. This sequence joins TRBV5-6 and TRBJ1-5, with D perhaps TRBD1 (6 bases). This clonotype was sampled from a woman aged 50 to 60 in good health. Sequencing was performed on blood. CDR3 residues: CASSLGGADQPQHF. The DNA for the CDR3 is TGTGCCAGCAGCTTGGGGGGGGCCGATCAGCCCCAGCATTTT.